The 7 T cell receptor beta chains below all came from one sample that was sequenced in a study of blood T cell repertoires in COVID-19. Sequencing used immunoSEQ multiplex PCR; TCRdb keeps in-frame clones, though not all of them. The repertoire holds under 200,000 clones, with roughly 84% as singletons. The sequencing input was PBMCs or T cells enriched from blood (not recorded which). All receptors come from an older woman who had recovered from COVID-19.

CDR3 residues: CSVEGTGIGEQFF. The CDR3 DNA sequence: TGCAGCGTTGAGGGGACAGGTATCGGTGAGCAGTTCTTC. The gene calls are TRBV29-1 and TRBJ2-1; 8 bases match TRBD1. Germline V lookup: CDR1 SQVTM, CDR2 ANQGSEA. This CDR3 is built from 13 residues. Trimming took 3 bases from V and 9 from J; bases not matched to a gene: 7.

V is TRBV2 and J is TRBJ1-2, with 11 nucleotides matching TRBD1. The V gene's germline CDR1 is SNHLY and CDR2 FYNNEI. The CDR3 consists of 14 residues. V lost 7 bases, J lost 4 bases, and 5 bases stayed unmatched. CDR3 loop: CASNRDRGSYGYTF. The CDR3 coding sequence is TGTGCCAGCAACCGGGACAGGGGGTCCTATGGCTACACCTTC.

The chain is built from TRBV5-1 and TRBJ2-5, with 8 nucleotides matching TRBD2. The CDR3 covers 15 residues. J was trimmed by 5 bases and V by 5 bases; bases with no gene match: 11. CDR1 and CDR2 from the germline V gene are SGHRS and YFSETQ. The CDR3 nucleotides are TGCGCCAGCAGTTTAGCGGGGACGGCTCGGGAGACCCAGTACTTC. Protein sequence: CASSLAGTARETQYF.

This chain joins TRBV6-1 and TRBJ2-1; 7 bases map to TRBD1. The CDR3 totals 16 residues. J gave up 0 bases and V 4 bases, and 6 bases lay outside the gene matches. From germline, CDR1 is MNHNS and CDR2 SASEGT. The CDR3 loop is CASSGRQGSSYNEQFF. The CDR3 DNA follows: TGTGCCAGCAGTGGGAGACAGGGAAGCTCCTACAATGAGCAGTTCTTC.

CDR3 coding DNA: TGTGCCAGCAGTTCTCCGCTAGCAGCACAAGAGACCCAGTACTTC. This encodes CASSSPLAAQETQYF. The V gene is TRBV28, the J gene TRBJ2-5; perhaps TRBD2 as D (5 bases). V was cut by 4 bases and J by 2 bases, with 14 bases left in between. The CDR3 spans 15 residues. Germline V gives CDR1 MDHEN, CDR2 SYDVKM.

V gene TRBV28 combines with J gene TRBJ1-5, with 10 bases matching TRBD1. Per the germline V gene, CDR1 is MDHEN and CDR2 is SYDVKM. The ends lost 7 bases at V and 3 bases at J; junction bases unmatched: 9. The CDR3 sequence is 16 residues long. The DNA of the CDR3 is TGTGCCAGCACCGCCCGGGACAGGGGTCACAATCAGCCCCAGCATTTT. Translating gives CASTARDRGHNQPQHF.

This chain's CDR3 is CASTLTSGGSYEQYF. In nucleotides, the CDR3 is TGTGCCAGTACCCTGACTAGCGGGGGCTCCTACGAGCAGTACTTC. The chain uses TRBV19 and TRBJ2-7; 12 bases are a match to TRBD2. The V segment lost 7 bases and the J segment 0 bases; nucleotides outside the gene matches: 4. The CDR3 has 15 residues. The germline gives CDR1 LNHDA, CDR2 SQIVND (reference sequence).